Each of the 19 T cell receptor beta chains below was sequenced from the same sample in a study of spatial heterogeneity in lung cancer (dated by TCRdb to the late 2010s). Interpreted using the paper, the time point label stands for: blood at routine non-recurrence follow-up after resection. Receptor amplification or capture employed 5' RACE. Sequenced on a NextSeq 500. Using fastp trimming at Q25 and MiXCR clonotype assembly, TCRdb reanalyzed the public sequencing data and kept in-frame beta chains. A single entry per CDR3 protein holds the most common genes and DNA from its merged rows. For this sample the table gives tens of thousands of distinct CDR3 sequences, of which 12% were detected only once. The ten largest make up over 30% of the sample. Source: PBMCs, taken at follow-up. These TCRs come from a male donor with early-stage non-small cell lung cancer.

This clonotype occurred many times. This chain uses TRBV27 with TRBJ2-3; a possible D gene is TRBD2 (6 bases). The germline CDR1 and CDR2 sequences are MNHEY and SMNVEV (reference sequence). The CDR3 loop spans 19 amino acids. Trimming removed 2 bases from V and 2 bases from J, with 23 bases in between. The CDR3 sequence: CASSLGGITGALYTDTQYF. In DNA, the CDR3 is TGTGCCAGCAGTTTAGGGGGGATCACCGGGGCCCTATACACAGATACGCAGTATTTT.

This clonotype was counted ten times or more. This chain connects TRBV6-5 to TRBJ2-7; 12 bases line up with TRBD2. V dropped 6 bases and J dropped 3; count of bases not matched to a gene: 3. CDR1 and CDR2 (germline): MNHEY, SVGAGI. This CDR3 is 14 amino acids long. This CDR3 reads CASRWTSGDYEQYF. The CDR3 bases are TGTGCCAGCAGGTGGACTAGCGGGGACTACGAGCAGTACTTC.

CDR3 bases: TGTGCCAGCAGCTTGTCTACAGGCCCTAATGAAAAACTGTTTTTT. Translating it yields CASSLSTGPNEKLFF. The V gene is TRBV5-4, the J gene TRBJ1-4; maybe TRBD1 (5 bases). The V end lost 1 base, the J end lost 3 bases, and 10 bases lay between the germline ends. Germline lookup yields CDR1 SGHNT and CDR2 YYREEE (reference sequence). This CDR3 is built from 15 residues.

A few counts support this clonotype. The J gene is TRBJ2-7, the V gene TRBV13; D ambiguous. The CDR3 has 12 residues. Trimming shortened V by 2 bases and J by 3 bases, and 5 bases separated the two germline ends. The germline V gene encodes CDR1 PRHDT and CDR2 FYEKMQ (reference sequence). The CDR3 coding sequence is TGTGCCAGCAGCTTAAGTAACTACGAGCAGTACTTC. It encodes CASSLSNYEQYF.

This clonotype was seen at least ten times. This chain joins TRBV3-1 and TRBJ1-1; 10 positions agree with TRBD1. In germline, CDR1 is LGHDT, CDR2 YNNKEL (reference sequence). V trimming: 4 bases; J trimming: 5 bases; junction bases outside the gene matches: 4. This CDR3 contains 14 residues. Here the CDR3 reads CASSPSGQGTEAFF. The DNA of the CDR3 is TGTGCCAGCAGCCCCTCGGGACAGGGGACTGAAGCTTTCTTT.

The table lists this clonotype with many counts. The CDR3 here is CSVETGDDGYTF. CDR3 DNA: TGCAGCGTTGAAACAGGGGATGATGGCTACACCTTC. V gene TRBV29-1 combines with J gene TRBJ1-2; 7 bases align to TRBD1. CDR1 SQVTM and CDR2 ANQGSEA come from the germline V gene. The V and J ends lost 2 bases and 6 bases, in that order; junction bases with no gene match: 3. The CDR3 contains 12 residues.

This clonotype was detected many times. For the CDR3, the DNA is TGTGCCAGTCATGAAGGGGTCCAAGAGACCCAGTACTTC. It specifies CASHEGVQETQYF. The rearrangement links TRBV28 to TRBJ2-5; D is possibly TRBD1 (5 bases). This CDR3 is built from 13 residues. Trimming cost V 9 bases and J 1 base, with 12 bases left between them. Germline CDR1 is MDHEN and CDR2 is SYDVKM.

This clonotype has ten or more counts. V gene TRBV5-1 combines with J gene TRBJ2-5; perhaps TRBD2 as D (5 bases). This CDR3 region has 13 residues. Germline V gene sequence: CDR1 SGHRS, CDR2 YFSETQ. V lost 0 bases to trimming and J lost 5 bases, with 8 bases between them. CDR3 sequence reads: CASSLGGLETQYF. The CDR3 DNA follows: TGCGCCAGCAGCTTGGGAGGGTTGGAGACCCAGTACTTC.

V usage is TRBV18 and J usage is TRBJ2-7; D possibly matches TRBD1 or TRBD2 (8 bases each). This CDR3 spans 19 amino acids. With 3 bases removed from V and 3 bases from J, the gap between germline ends came to 27 bases. CDR1 is KGHSH and CDR2 is LQKENI in the germline V gene. This chain's CDR3 is CASSPGQGRQSGSVYEQYF. The CDR3 region has the DNA TGTGCCAGCTCACCTGGACAGGGCAGACAGAGCGGGAGCGTCTACGAGCAGTACTTC.

The gene calls are TRBV20-1 and TRBJ1-1; D ambiguous. Germline-derived CDR1 and CDR2 are DFQATT and SNEGSKA (reference sequence). The CDR3 is made up of 14 amino acids. The V end lost 0 bases, the J end lost 4 bases, and 12 bases lay between the germline ends. CDR3 nucleotides: TGCAGTGCTAGAGAGACGGGAGCCGGCACTGAAGCTTTCTTT. Protein sequence: CSARETGAGTEAFF.

This clonotype was seen many times. The CDR3 reads CASSPGTAGNTIYF. The CDR3 DNA reads as TGTGCCAGCAGCCCCGGGACAGCTGGAAACACCATATATTTT. This sequence joins TRBV7-2 and TRBJ1-3; 7 bases are shared with TRBD1. CDR3 length: 14 residues. J lost 2 bases, V lost 5 bases, and 3 bases had no gene match. The germline V gene encodes CDR1 SGHTA and CDR2 FQGNSA.

Many counts were recorded for this clonotype. The V and J genes are TRBV27 and TRBJ1-6; 7 bases are shared with TRBD1. Germline CDR1 is MNHEY and CDR2 is SMNVEV (reference sequence). The CDR3 is made up of 14 amino acids. V lost 6 bases to trimming and J lost 5 bases; unmatched junction nucleotides: 4. The CDR3 DNA reads TGTGCCAGCAGCTCCGGGACAGATAATTCACCCCTCCACTTT. Protein: CASSSGTDNSPLHF.

This clonotype occurred many times. V usage is TRBV7-2 and J usage is TRBJ2-1, with 7 positions matching TRBD2. CDR3 length equals 13 residues. In germline, CDR1 is SGHTA, CDR2 FQGNSA. J gave up 9 bases and V 1 base, and 3 bases lay outside the gene matches. In DNA form, the CDR3 reads TGTGCCAGCAGCTTAGGGGACTATCTTGAGCAGTTCTTC. Its protein product is CASSLGDYLEQFF.

The chain employs TRBV5-1 and TRBJ2-7; maybe TRBD1 (5 bases). CDR3 length: 15 amino acids. V lost 0 bases, J lost 0 bases, and 10 bases lay in between. CDR1 and CDR2 (germline): SGHRS, YFSETQ. CDR3 amino acids: CASSLDRTSSYEQYF. CDR3 sequence (DNA): TGCGCCAGCAGCTTGGACAGGACAAGCTCCTACGAGCAGTACTTC.

This clonotype showed up just a few times. The DNA of the CDR3 is TGCGCCAGCAGCTTGGTAGGGGGGATAGACGAGCAGTACTTC. Its translation: CASSLVGGIDEQYF. J is TRBJ2-7 and V is TRBV5-1; D assignment may be TRBD1 or TRBD2 (6 bases each). Germline lookup yields CDR1 SGHRS and CDR2 YFSETQ. V was trimmed by 0 bases and J by 5 bases, leaving 12 bases between them. The CDR3 runs to 14 residues. Full variable domain (missing parts from reference TRBV5-1 and TRBJ2-7): KAGVTQTPRYLIKTRGQQVTLSCSPISGHRSVSWYQQTPGQGLQFLFEYFSETQRNKGNFPGRFSGRQFSNSRSEMNVSTLELGDSALYLCASSLVGGIDEQYFGPGTRLTVT.

The V and J genes are TRBV20-1 and TRBJ2-7, with D perhaps assigned TRBD1 or TRBD2 (5 bases each). The V and J ends lost 6 bases and 6 bases respectively, with 18 bases between them. Germline CDR1 reads DFQATT; CDR2 reads SNEGSKA (reference sequence). The CDR3 runs 13 residues. The CDR3 region has the DNA TGCAGTGCCCGGGACCCCACCCAGGGCGAGCAGTACTTC. It yields the protein CSARDPTQGEQYF.

This sequence joins TRBV6-2 or TRBV6-3 and TRBJ2-7, with a weak D call TRBD1 (6 bases). The CDR3 is 15 residues long. V was trimmed by 10 bases and J by 2 bases, leaving 21 bases between them. Germline CDR1 MNHEY, CDR2 SVGEGT. The CDR3 here is CATPRRQASTYEQYF. Written as DNA, the CDR3 is TGTGCCACTCCCCGACGACAGGCCTCAACCTACGAGCAGTACTTC.

In DNA form, the CDR3 reads TGTGCCAGCAGCAGGCCGGGACTAGCGGACAATGAGCAGTTCTTC. Protein sequence: CASSRPGLADNEQFF. The rearrangement uses TRBV7-3 and TRBJ2-1, with TRBD2 identical over 11 bases. The ends lost 5 bases at V and 5 bases at J; junction bases unmatched: 5. Germline CDR1 reads SGHTA; CDR2 reads FQGTGA. The CDR3 is 15 residues long.

The chain uses TRBV2 and TRBJ2-7; D not certain. The V and J ends lost 7 bases and 2 bases respectively, with 12 bases between them. CDR1 and CDR2 from the germline V gene are SNHLY and FYNNEI. The CDR3 covers 13 residues. CDR3 residues: CASIRTETYEQYF. The CDR3 coding sequence is TGTGCCAGCATAAGGACGGAGACCTACGAGCAGTACTTC.